This passage covers 5 T cell receptor beta chains from one sample sequenced in a study of T cells in Graves' hyperthyroidism and ophthalmopathy. Amplification of TCR beta CDR3 regions used RNA as the template. HTBI primers were employed in a first-round RT-PCR of the TCR CDR3. TCRdb re-called the multiplex PCR reads with MiXCR, one entry per CDR3 protein. The sample holds 490,000 or so distinct CDR3 sequences, 46% seen once. Material for sequencing was peripheral blood or thyroid tissue (not recorded which). These receptors were collected from an adult woman with Graves' disease, either hyperthyroidism or ophthalmopathy (not recorded which).

This clonotype was seen at least ten times. The CDR3 region is CSASPGGDQPQHF. DNA for the CDR3: TGCAGTGCTAGTCCAGGGGGGGATCAGCCCCAGCATTTT. The chain couples TRBV20-1 to TRBJ1-5, with 7 bases lining up with TRBD1. V dropped 3 bases and J dropped 5; count of bases not matched to a gene: 4. Germline V lookup: CDR1 DFQATT, CDR2 SNEGSKA (reference sequence). The CDR3 contains 13 residues.

In the case of this clonotype: The junction shows a germline mismatch at one end, possibly a read error. The genes are TRBV5-4 and TRBJ1-1, with 8 positions matching TRBD1. The germline gives CDR1 SGHNT, CDR2 YYREEE (reference sequence). The CDR3 consists of 16 residues. The CDR3 DNA reads as TGCGCCAGCAGTTATGGCGTTGGACAGGGGAACACTGAAGCTTTCTTT. Protein: CASSYGVGQGNTEAFF.

This sequence joins TRBV20-1 and TRBJ2-7; 7 bases match TRBD1. V lost 0 bases and J lost 7; bases outside the gene matches: 12. Per the germline V gene, CDR1 is DFQATT and CDR2 is SNEGSKA (reference sequence). This CDR3 has 15 amino acids. The CDR3 DNA sequence: TGCAGTGCTAGAGAGTCCCGACAGGGCTCTAAGGAGCAGTACTTC. Its translation is CSARESRQGSKEQYF.

Points on this clonotype: A much more abundant neighbour one base away suggests this may be a read error. The genes are TRBV19 and TRBJ2-7; 7 nucleotides agree with TRBD2. CDR3 length: 12 residues. Germline CDR1 and CDR2: LNHDA and SQIVND (reference sequence). CDR3 coding DNA: TGTGCCTGGAGTGGGACTACCTACGAGCAGCACTTC. Amino acids: CAWSGTTYEQHF.

Concerning this clonotype itself: Since the CDR3 does not end with the conserved phenylalanine or tryptophan, this likely comes from a read error. The chain uses TRBV7-9 and TRBJ2-7, with TRBD2 matching over 7 bases. After removal of 1 base from V and 7 bases from J, the junction contained 7 bases not matched to a gene. This CDR3 spans 14 amino acids. Per the germline V gene, CDR1 is SEHNR and CDR2 is FQNEAQ (reference sequence). The CDR3 loop is CASSLVRERGEQYL. Here the CDR3 DNA reads TGTGCCAGCAGCTTAGTGCGGGAGCGAGGTGAGCAGTACCTC.